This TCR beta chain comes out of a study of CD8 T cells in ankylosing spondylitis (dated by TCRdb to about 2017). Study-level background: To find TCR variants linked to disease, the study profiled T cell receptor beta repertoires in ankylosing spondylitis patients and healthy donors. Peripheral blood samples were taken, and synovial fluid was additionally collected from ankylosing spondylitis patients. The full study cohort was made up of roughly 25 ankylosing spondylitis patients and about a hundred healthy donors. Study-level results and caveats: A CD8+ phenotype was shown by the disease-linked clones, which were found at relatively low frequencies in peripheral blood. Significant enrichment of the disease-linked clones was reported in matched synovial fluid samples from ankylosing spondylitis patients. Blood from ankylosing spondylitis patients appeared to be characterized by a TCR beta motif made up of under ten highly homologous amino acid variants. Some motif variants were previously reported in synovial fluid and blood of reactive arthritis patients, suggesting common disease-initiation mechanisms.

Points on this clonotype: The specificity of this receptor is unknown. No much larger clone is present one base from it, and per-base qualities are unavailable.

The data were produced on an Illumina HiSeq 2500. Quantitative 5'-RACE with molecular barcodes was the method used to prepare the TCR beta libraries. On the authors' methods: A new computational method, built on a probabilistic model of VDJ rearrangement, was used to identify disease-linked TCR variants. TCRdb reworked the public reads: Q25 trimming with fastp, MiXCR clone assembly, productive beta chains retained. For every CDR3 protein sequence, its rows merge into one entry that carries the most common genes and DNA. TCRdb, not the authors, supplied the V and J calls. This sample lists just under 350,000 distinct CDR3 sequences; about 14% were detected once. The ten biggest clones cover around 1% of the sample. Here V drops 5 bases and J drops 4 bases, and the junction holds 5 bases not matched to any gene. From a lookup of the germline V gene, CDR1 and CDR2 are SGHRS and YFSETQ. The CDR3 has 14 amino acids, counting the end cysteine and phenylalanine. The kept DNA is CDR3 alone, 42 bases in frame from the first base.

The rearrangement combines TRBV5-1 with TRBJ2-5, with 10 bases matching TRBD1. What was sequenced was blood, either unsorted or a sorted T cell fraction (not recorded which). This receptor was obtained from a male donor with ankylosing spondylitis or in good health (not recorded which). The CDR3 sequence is CASRRDRGLETQYF. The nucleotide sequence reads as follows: TGCGCCAGCAGGCGAGACAGGGGGCTAGAGACCCAGTACTTC.